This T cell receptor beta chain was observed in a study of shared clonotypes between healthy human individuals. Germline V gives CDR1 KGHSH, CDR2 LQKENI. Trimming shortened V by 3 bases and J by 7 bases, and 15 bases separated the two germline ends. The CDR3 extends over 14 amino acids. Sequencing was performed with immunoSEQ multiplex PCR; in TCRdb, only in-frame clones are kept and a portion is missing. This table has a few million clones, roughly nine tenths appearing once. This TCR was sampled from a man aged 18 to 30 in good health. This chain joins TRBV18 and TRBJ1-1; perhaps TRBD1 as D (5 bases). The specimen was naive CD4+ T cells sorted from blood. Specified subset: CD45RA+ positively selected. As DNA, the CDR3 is TGTGCCAGCTCACCTACCCAGGGTGGGATTGAAGCTTTCTTT. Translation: CASSPTQGGIEAFF. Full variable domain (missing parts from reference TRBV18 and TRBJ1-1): NAGVMQNPRHLVRRRGQEARLRCSPMKGHSHVYWYRQLPEEGLKFMVYLQKENIIDESGMPKERFSAEFPKEGPSILRIQQVVRGDSAAYFCASSPTQGGIEAFFGQGTRLTVV.